Listed below are T cell receptor beta chains from one sample, sequenced in a study of OX40 agonist ivuxolimab in advanced cancers. Repertoires were generated with immunoSEQ multiplex PCR, while TCRdb's copy carries only in-frame clones and drops some. This sample has 75,000 to 95,000 clones; roughly nine tenths occur once, and the top ten carry 9% to 10%. The specimen was CD4+ or CD8+ T cells sorted from blood, collected in a trial of the OX40 agonist ivuxolimab. The source is an adult with an advanced solid tumor such as melanoma, head and neck, liver or kidney cancer. CDR3s include the opening cysteine and the closing phenylalanine or tryptophan. D genes are given only for firm matches. Only part of the rows carry a size: once, few, many, or a class if the clone is expanded.

clone_size | j_call | v_call | d_call | cdr3_length | cdr3_nt | cdr3_aa
. | TRBJ2-1 | TRBV11-3 | . | 15 | TGTGCCAGCAGCTTGTACTATAGCTCCTACAATGAGCAGTTCTTC | CASSLYYSSYNEQFF
. | TRBJ2-1 | TRBV18 | TRBD2 | 16 | TGTGCCAGCTCACCAGCTGGGACTAGCGGGAGCAATGAGCAGTTCTTC | CASSPAGTSGSNEQFF
. | TRBJ1-3 | TRBV18 | . | 16 | TGTGCCAGCTCACCACAACTCGGACGCTCTGGAAACACCATATATTTT | CASSPQLGRSGNTIYF
once | TRBJ1-2 | TRBV6-5 | . | 13 | TGTGCCAGCAGTTTCCCGTTTACCTATGGCTACACCTTC | CASSFPFTYGYTF
. | TRBJ2-4 | TRBV7-2 | TRBD1 | 16 | TGTGCCAGCAGCACCCGGAGAGGGGGCGCCAAAAACATTCAGTACTTC | CASSTRRGGAKNIQYF
. | TRBJ2-2 | TRBV6-5 | . | 14 | TGTGCCAGCAGCCTCACGGGGACGGCCGGGGAGCTGTTTTTT | CASSLTGTAGELFF
few | TRBJ1-6 | TRBV21-1 | . | 18 | TGTGCCAGCAGCAAAGCGCGGAAGGGAACAGGGGAAAATTCACCCCTCCACTTT | CASSKARKGTGENSPLHF
. | TRBJ2-3 | TRBV29-1 | . | 12 | TGCAGCGTTACTGACGGCACAGATACGCAGTATTTT | CSVTDGTDTQYF
. | TRBJ2-1 | TRBV28 | . | 14 | TGTGCCAGCAGTGCCCTTAGCCGGGTCAATGAGCAGTTCTTC | CASSALSRVNEQFF
. | TRBJ2-1 | TRBV2 | . | 14 | TGTGCCAGCACCCGACTAGTTTCCTACAATGAGCAGTTCTTC | CASTRLVSYNEQFF
once | TRBJ1-2 | TRBV21-1 | . | 15 | TGTGCCAGCAGCAAGGGGGGTGCCCCCATCTATGGCTACACCTTC | CASSKGGAPIYGYTF
once | TRBJ2-5 | TRBV5-4 | TRBD2 | 15 | TGTGCCAGCAGCTTGGAGGGGACTAGGCAAGAGACCCAGTACTTC | CASSLEGTRQETQYF
. | TRBJ1-1 | TRBV5-4 | . | 15 | TGTGCCAGCAGCGTCCGGCACGCCATAAACACTGAAGCTTTCTTT | CASSVRHAINTEAFF
. | TRBJ2-7 | TRBV19 | . | 13 | TGTGCCAGTAGTATTCGTAAAGACTACGAGCAGTACTTC | CASSIRKDYEQYF
. | TRBJ2-1 | TRBV9 | . | 16 | TGTGCCAGCAGCGTAGCTCCGGGGGGCCTCGACAATGAGCAGTTCTTC | CASSVAPGGLDNEQFF
. | TRBJ2-3 | TRBV11-3 | . | 13 | TGTGCCAGCAGCTTAGGGGTTCGGTATACGCAGTATTTT | CASSLGVRYTQYF
. | TRBJ2-5 | TRBV27 | TRBD2 | 14 | TGTGCCGCGGGGAATGGGCTAGCGGCAGAGACCCAGTACTTC | CAAGNGLAAETQYF
few | TRBJ2-5 | TRBV2 | . | 15 | TGTGCCAGCTTGGGGAATAGCGGAGTGCAAGAGACCCAGTACTTC | CASLGNSGVQETQYF
. | TRBJ2-3 | TRBV4-2 | TRBD2 | 16 | TGTGCCAGCAGCCATGTAGCGGGGAAATCCACAGATACGCAGTATTTT | CASSHVAGKSTDTQYF
once | TRBJ1-1 | TRBV28 | . | 14 | TGTGCCAGCAGTCCTCCCGGGATGAACACTGAAGCTTTCTTT | CASSPPGMNTEAFF
. | TRBJ1-3 | TRBV10-3 | . | 15 | TGTGCCATCAGGAATACAGGGCTTTCTGGAAACACCATATATTTT | CAIRNTGLSGNTIYF
. | TRBJ2-1 | TRBV6-5 | TRBD2 | 15 | TGTGCCAGCCGCTCTTGGACGGATCTAGCGGGGTACGAGTTCTTC | CASRSWTDLAGYEFF
. | TRBJ1-2 | TRBV5-6 | . | 15 | TGTGCCAGCAGCTACACCGGGGCCCCATCCTATGGCTACACCTTC | CASSYTGAPSYGYTF
. | TRBJ1-2 | TRBV7-9 | . | 15 | TGTGCCAGCAGCTTAGAAGACCCTAGCGTCTATGGCTACACCTTC | CASSLEDPSVYGYTF
. | TRBJ1-1 | TRBV18 | . | 14 | TGTGCCAGCTCACCGGAGGTCGAGAACACTGAAGCTTTCTTT | CASSPEVENTEAFF
. | TRBJ2-7 | TRBV7-9 | TRBD1 | 16 | TGTGCCAGCAGCTTATCCCCCATTACAGGGGGCGTCGAGCAGTACTTC | CASSLSPITGGVEQYF
. | TRBJ2-1 | TRBV5-5 | . | 13 | TGTGCCAGCGACACCCAATCCTACAATGAGCAGTTCTTC | CASDTQSYNEQFF
. | TRBJ2-7 | TRBV5-8 | . | 14 | TGTGCCAGCAGCTTAGTCGGGTACTCCTACGAGCAGTACTTC | CASSLVGYSYEQYF
. | TRBJ1-5 | TRBV23-1 | TRBD1 | 16 | TGCGCCAGCAGTCAATCCGGGACAGGGCACAATCAGCCCCAGCATTTT | CASSQSGTGHNQPQHF